Listed below are T cell receptor beta chains from one sample, sequenced in a study of cytomegalovirus exposure and HLA in healthy donors. TCRdb's copy holds only in-frame clones and misses some; the assay was immunoSEQ multiplex PCR. This repertoire shows over 150,000 clones, approximately 72% found once; its top ten account for roughly 2.8%. Sequenced input: PBMCs. The receptors derive from a man younger than 35 in good health and CMV-seronegative. Both conserved end residues are part of each CDR3. The D gene is left open where the match is weak. The size of a clone is reported for some rows only, either as once, few or many, or as a class for expanded clones.

size	V	J	D	CDR3	DNA
NA	TRBV28	TRBJ1-1	NA	CASSLHRLNTEAFF	TGTGCCAGCAGCCTTCACAGACTGAACACTGAAGCTTTCTTT
NA	TRBV7-9	TRBJ2-2	NA	CASRISTGLTTGELFF	TGTGCCAGCAGGATAAGTACGGGATTAACCACCGGGGAGCTGTTTTTT
NA	TRBV5-1	TRBJ2-4	NA	CASSFEGVAKNIQYF	TGCGCCAGCAGCTTCGAGGGTGTAGCCAAAAACATTCAGTACTTC
NA	TRBV19	TRBJ2-5	NA	CANNTPATEETQYF	TGTGCCAACAATACCCCCGCGACAGAAGAGACCCAGTACTTC
NA	TRBV15	TRBJ1-5	NA	CATSPTQVEAWSNQPQHF	TGTGCCACCAGTCCAACACAGGTGGAAGCATGGAGCAATCAGCCCCAGCATTTT
NA	TRBV7-6	TRBJ2-1	NA	CASSLSGISYNEQFF	TGTGCCAGCAGCTTATCAGGGATTTCCTACAATGAGCAGTTCTTC
NA	TRBV11-1	TRBJ2-5	TRBD2	CASSDSGGHQETQYF	TGTGCCAGCAGCGATAGCGGGGGACACCAAGAGACCCAGTACTTC
NA	TRBV27	TRBJ2-5	NA	CASSLSRAEKTQYF	TGTGCCAGCAGTTTATCCAGGGCGGAGAAGACCCAGTACTTC
NA	TRBV7-3	TRBJ2-6	NA	CASSLQGPNSGANGLTF	TGTGCCAGCAGCTTACAGGGGCCTAACTCTGGGGCCAACGGCCTGACTTTC
NA	TRBV18	TRBJ1-2	NA	CASSPVQNYGYTF	TGTGCCAGCTCACCGGTACAGAACTATGGCTACACCTTC
NA	TRBV7-9	TRBJ2-1	TRBD1	CASSDGQGDNEQFF	TGTGCCAGCAGCGACGGACAGGGAGATAATGAGCAGTTCTTC
NA	TRBV7-9	TRBJ1-5	NA	CSSSFEGWGQPQHF	TGTTCCAGCAGCTTCGAGGGTTGGGGACAGCCCCAGCATTTT
few	TRBV27	TRBJ1-1	NA	CASSPWANTEAFF	TGTGCCAGCTCCCCCTGGGCGAACACTGAAGCTTTCTTT
NA	TRBV27	TRBJ2-3	NA	CASHPHYTDTQYF	TGTGCCAGCCATCCACACTACACAGATACGCAGTATTTT
NA	TRBV10-3	TRBJ1-1	NA	CATSHRGGSHLEAFF	TGTGCCACCTCGCACCGCGGGGGCTCACACCTCGAAGCTTTCTTT
NA	TRBV10-3	TRBJ2-2	TRBD2	CAIRGTSGNTGELFF	TGTGCCATCAGGGGGACTAGCGGTAACACCGGGGAGCTGTTTTTT
few	TRBV7-9	TRBJ2-3	TRBD1	CASSYPRDSGTDTQYF	TGTGCCAGCAGCTACCCCCGGGACAGTGGCACAGATACGCAGTATTTT
NA	TRBV13	TRBJ1-2	NA	CASSPPGIHYGYTF	TGTGCCAGCAGCCCCCCGGGAATTCATTATGGCTACACCTTC
NA	TRBV7-2	TRBJ1-2	NA	CASSSPTGLYGYTF	TGTGCCAGCAGCAGTCCTACAGGGCTCTATGGCTACACCTTC
NA	TRBV2	TRBJ1-1	NA	CASSVNLNTEAFF	TGTGCCAGCAGTGTAAATCTGAACACTGAAGCTTTCTTT
NA	TRBV27	TRBJ2-5	NA	CASSLSTDQETQYF	TGTGCCAGCAGTTTATCTACAGACCAAGAGACCCAGTACTTC
NA	TRBV5-4	TRBJ2-7	TRBD1	CASSPRDRVYEQYF	TGTGCCAGCAGTCCCCGGGACAGGGTCTACGAGCAGTACTTC
NA	TRBV20-1	TRBJ2-6	NA	CSASSVNGLTF	TGCAGTGCTAGTTCGGTCAACGGCCTGACTTTC
once	TRBV25-1	TRBJ1-2	NA	CASSGLDRHYGYTF	TGTGCCAGCAGTGGTCTCGACAGACACTATGGCTACACCTTC
NA	TRBV11-2	TRBJ1-1	TRBD1	CASSFDRERVQAFF	TGTGCCAGCAGCTTTGACAGGGAGAGGGTACAAGCTTTCTTT
NA	TRBV4-2	TRBJ1-1	NA	CASSSGQQNTEAFF	TGTGCCAGCAGCTCAGGGCAGCAGAACACTGAAGCTTTCTTT
NA	TRBV5-4	TRBJ1-4	NA	CASSLRGMGRAGEKLFF	TGTGCCAGCAGCTTGCGGGGGATGGGACGGGCCGGTGAAAAACTGTTTTTT
NA	TRBV14	TRBJ2-5	TRBD2	CASSHSGRETQHF	TGTGCCAGCAGCCATAGCGGGCGGGAGACCCAGCACTTC
NA	TRBV28	TRBJ1-2	TRBD1	CASSPGQGASSGYTF	TGTGCCAGCAGCCCCGGACAGGGGGCGTCTAGTGGCTACACCTTC
once	TRBV28	TRBJ1-1	NA	CASSLYSKNTEAFF	TGTGCCAGCAGTTTATACAGTAAGAACACTGAAGCTTTCTTT
NA	TRBV29-1	TRBJ2-2	TRBD1	CSVAATGGPGGELFF	TGCAGCGTTGCGGCAACAGGGGGCCCTGGCGGGGAGCTGTTTTTT
NA	TRBV6-5	TRBJ1-5	NA	CASSTGPSGQPQHF	TGTGCCAGCAGTACCGGCCCCTCGGGTCAGCCCCAGCATTTT
NA	TRBV2	TRBJ1-5	TRBD1	CASSEAAGGAFRSNQPQHF	TGTGCCAGCAGTGAAGCAGCAGGGGGCGCTTTTAGGAGCAATCAGCCCCAGCATTTT
NA	TRBV15	TRBJ2-7	TRBD1	CATSPRQGGEQYF	TGTGCCACCAGCCCGAGACAGGGGGGAGAACAGTACTTC
once	TRBV5-1	TRBJ2-7	NA	CASSLRGGDYEQYF	TGCGCCAGCAGCTTGAGGGGGGGCGACTACGAGCAGTACTTC
NA	TRBV10-3	TRBJ2-5	TRBD2	CAIRGTSRETQYF	TGTGCCATCAGGGGGACTAGTAGGGAGACCCAGTACTTC
NA	TRBV11-3	TRBJ1-1	NA	CASSSGRTEAFF	TGTGCCAGCAGCTCCGGGAGGACTGAAGCTTTCTTT
NA	TRBV19	TRBJ1-5	TRBD1	CASNPPGRGNQPQHF	TGTGCCAGCAACCCGCCGGGCAGGGGGAATCAGCCCCAGCATTTT
NA	TRBV6-5	TRBJ1-5	NA	CASRTTAYSNQPQHF	TGTGCCAGCCGAACGACAGCTTATAGCAATCAGCCCCAGCATTTT
NA	TRBV5-1	TRBJ1-3	NA	CASSLWGPDTIYF	TGCGCCAGCAGCTTGTGGGGCCCAGACACCATATATTTT
NA	TRBV6-6	TRBJ1-5	NA	CASRDNSNQPQHF	TGTGCCAGCAGGGACAATAGCAATCAGCCCCAGCATTTT
few	TRBV2	TRBJ1-2	TRBD1	CASSEGQGAAGYTF	TGTGCCAGCAGTGAAGGGCAGGGGGCGGCTGGCTACACCTTC
NA	TRBV30	TRBJ1-1	TRBD1	CASYPGQGWTEAFF	TGTGCCTCATATCCCGGACAGGGTTGGACTGAAGCTTTCTTT
NA	TRBV9	TRBJ2-3	TRBD2	CASSVGGLEADTQYF	TGTGCCAGCAGCGTAGGTGGACTAGAAGCAGATACGCAGTATTTT
NA	TRBV4-2	TRBJ2-2	TRBD2	CASSQALAGEAVGGELFF	TGTGCCAGCAGCCAAGCCCTAGCGGGGGAGGCAGTTGGCGGGGAGCTGTTTTTT
NA	TRBV4-3	TRBJ1-2	TRBD1	CASSQEVVGGYYGYTF	TGCGCCAGCAGCCAAGAGGTTGTAGGGGGCTACTATGGCTACACCTTC
NA	TRBV30	TRBJ1-1	NA	CAWSVYPGLDTEAFF	TGTGCCTGGAGTGTATATCCCGGACTGGACACTGAAGCTTTCTTT
NA	TRBV4-1	TRBJ2-3	NA	CASSQAEDSSTDTQYF	TGCGCCAGCAGCCAAGCCGAGGACAGTAGCACAGATACGCAGTATTTT
once	TRBV10-3	TRBJ2-1	NA	CAISPTTRRQYNEQFF	TGTGCCATCAGCCCGACGACCCGACGACAGTACAATGAGCAGTTCTTC
NA	TRBV6-5	TRBJ1-2	NA	CASTQGNYGYTF	TGTGCCAGCACCCAGGGGAATTATGGCTACACCTTC
few	TRBV11-2	TRBJ2-2	TRBD1	CASSFPGTGFTGELFF	TGTGCCAGCAGCTTCCCCGGGACAGGATTCACCGGGGAGCTGTTTTTT
NA	TRBV19	TRBJ1-3	NA	CASRVSSGNTIYF	TGTGCCTCCCGGGTGAGCTCTGGAAACACCATATATTTT
NA	TRBV28	TRBJ2-1	NA	CASSLYITYNEQFF	TGTGCCAGCAGTTTATATATCACTTACAATGAGCAGTTCTTC
NA	TRBV5-1	TRBJ2-5	NA	CASSFQGGGETQYF	TGCGCCAGCAGCTTCCAGGGGGGAGGAGAGACCCAGTACTTC
NA	TRBV6-4	TRBJ2-1	TRBD1	CASSERTGGNEQFF	TGTGCCAGCAGTGAACGGACAGGGGGAAATGAGCAGTTCTTC
NA	TRBV7-2	TRBJ1-2	NA	CASSLSGGNYGYTF	TGTGCCAGCAGCTTATCGGGGGGGAACTATGGCTACACCTTC
NA	TRBV7-2	TRBJ1-2	TRBD1	CASSSGQDPNYGYTF	TGTGCCAGCAGCTCCGGACAGGATCCCAACTATGGCTACACCTTC
NA	TRBV5-1	TRBJ1-1	NA	CASSPGQNTEAFF	TGCGCCAGCAGCCCGGGACAGAACACTGAAGCTTTCTTT
NA	TRBV5-1	TRBJ2-5	TRBD2	CASSPRTSGGGETQYF	TGCGCCAGCAGCCCACGGACTAGCGGGGGGGGAGAGACCCAGTACTTC
once	TRBV5-1	TRBJ1-2	NA	CASSSGVHNYGYTF	TGCGCCAGCAGCTCGGGGGTCCATAACTATGGCTACACCTTC